The 9 T cell receptor beta chains presented below share a single source sample, sequenced in a study of immune evolution from preneoplasia to lung adenocarcinoma. The table came from immunoSEQ multiplex PCR; TCRdb's copy has only in-frame clones and leaves some out. Of some 41,000 clones in the sample, approximately 79% were seen once. The sample taken for sequencing was FFPE invasive lung adenocarcinoma tissue. These receptors all come from a person aged 55 to 75 with lung adenocarcinoma.

J is TRBJ1-5 and V is TRBV28; weak D call: TRBD1 (6 bases). The CDR3 spans 15 residues. Trimming took off 6 bases at V and 2 bases at J, with 14 bases between the two ends. Germline V gene sequence: CDR1 MDHEN, CDR2 SYDVKM. CDR3 region: CASRTQGGGNQPQHF. CDR3 coding DNA: TGTGCCAGCAGAACACAGGGTGGCGGCAATCAGCCCCAGCATTTT.

The chain recombines TRBV7-8 with TRBJ2-1; 11 bases map to TRBD2. The CDR3 is 14 residues long. CDR1 and CDR2 (germline): SGHVS, FQNEAQ. Trimming removed 3 bases from V and 10 bases from J; junction bases left unmatched: 5. The CDR3 sequence is CASSFSGRAGEQFF. The CDR3 bases are TGTGCCAGCAGCTTTAGCGGGAGGGCGGGAGAGCAGTTCTTC.

The chain recombines TRBV29-1 with TRBJ2-2; D may be TRBD2 (6 bases). CDR3 length equals 14 residues. With 2 bases removed from V and 7 bases from J, the gap between germline ends came to 14 bases. Germline CDR1 is SQVTM and CDR2 is ANQGSEA. The CDR3 loop is CSVERTRGGGELFF. CDR3 sequence (DNA): TGCAGCGTTGAACGAACGCGGGGAGGCGGGGAGCTGTTTTTT.

In DNA, the CDR3 is TGCGCCAGCAGCCAAGTGAACGTTGAAAAACTGTTTTTT. It codes for CASSQVNVEKLFF. The chain joins TRBV4-1 to TRBJ1-4; D unresolved. The CDR3 loop spans 13 amino acids. Trimming left V 1 base short and J 7 bases short, with 7 bases between. From germline, CDR1 is MGHRA and CDR2 YSYEKL.

The J gene is TRBJ2-2, the V gene TRBV6-1; 11 bases are a match to TRBD1. The CDR3 consists of 15 residues. V was pared by 4 bases and J by 4 bases, with 2 bases of the junction left unmatched. From germline, CDR1 is MNHNS and CDR2 SASEGT. CDR3 protein: CASSGGTGGTGELFF. CDR3 sequence (DNA): TGTGCCAGCAGTGGTGGGACAGGGGGCACCGGGGAGCTGTTTTTT.

This CDR3 reads CASSFGTDNQPQHF. In nucleotides, the CDR3 is TGTGCCAGCAGTTTCGGGACAGACAATCAGCCCCAGCATTTT. This sequence joins TRBV6-5 and TRBJ1-5; 7 nucleotides line up with TRBD1. The V and J ends lost 4 bases and 3 bases, in that order; junction bases with no gene match: 3. CDR1 is MNHEY and CDR2 is SVGAGI in the germline V gene. CDR3 length: 14 residues.

The V call is TRBV6-1, the J call TRBJ1-1; D is uncertain. The CDR3 contains 13 residues. Germline lookup yields CDR1 MNHNS and CDR2 SASEGT. V lost 0 bases and J lost 3, with 5 bases in between. The CDR3 DNA is TGTGCCAGCAGTGAAGCTTGGGACACTGAAGCTTTCTTT. Translated: CASSEAWDTEAFF.

The chain employs TRBV13 and TRBJ2-3, with D tentatively TRBD1 or TRBD2 (5 bases each). Per the germline V gene, CDR1 is PRHDT and CDR2 is FYEKMQ (reference sequence). The CDR3 length is 16 residues. Trimming removed 1 base at V and 4 bases at J, with 15 bases between. CDR3 region: CASSLAGPVVSDTQYF. DNA for the CDR3: TGTGCCAGCAGCTTAGCGGGGCCCGTAGTTTCAGATACGCAGTATTTT.

There are a few counts of this clone. The V gene is TRBV18, the J gene TRBJ2-6, with D possibly TRBD1 on 5 matching bases. This CDR3 is built from 15 residues. Per germline, CDR1 KGHSH and CDR2 LQKENI. V was shortened by 5 bases and J by 0 bases, with 8 bases between the two germline ends. As DNA, the CDR3 is TGTGCCAGCTCAGTGACAGCCTCTGGGGCCAACGTCCTGACTTTC. It yields the protein CASSVTASGANVLTF.